Listed below are T cell receptor beta chains from one sample, sequenced in a study of CD8+CD57+ T cells in acquired aplastic anemia. TCRdb recomputed calls from the reads with MiXCR, one row per CDR3 protein. Found here are over 150,000 distinct CDR3 sequences, about 48% of them singletons; the top ten hold approximately 1%. Material: sorted CD4+, CD8+, or CD8+CD57+ T cells (not recorded which) from PBMCs. The source of these receptors is a human donor in good health. Each CDR3 is given with its conserved first and last residue. A D gene is named only where the DNA matches it firmly. Some rows mark clone size as missing; the rest say once, few, many or name a class of expanded clone.

many - TRBJ2-1 TRBV5-6 CASSDDRGNEQFF TGTGCCAGCAGCGACGACCGGGGGAATGAGCAGTTCTTC
- TRBD2 TRBJ2-2 TRBV19 CASSGSGSAITGELFF TGTGCCAGTAGCGGGAGCGGGAGTGCGATCACCGGGGAGCTGTTTTTT
- TRBD1 TRBJ1-2 TRBV15 CATSRDHRGYGYTF TGTGCCACCAGCAGAGATCACAGGGGCTATGGCTACACCTTC
many - TRBJ2-4 TRBV15 CATSSRRGAVAKNIQYF TGTGCCACCAGCTCCCGGCGGGGAGCGGTGGCCAAAAACATTCAGTACTTC
- - TRBJ1-2 TRBV20-1 CSASSRVSNYGYTF TGCAGTGCCAGTAGTAGGGTCTCCAACTATGGCTACACCTTC
- - TRBJ1-1 TRBV15 CATSPYSGAVTEAFF TGTGCCACCAGCCCATACTCCGGGGCAGTAACTGAAGCTTTCTTT
- - TRBJ2-3 TRBV10-3 CAISETSGLDTQYF TGTGCCATCAGTGAGACTTCGGGGTTAGATACGCAGTATTTT
- - TRBJ2-5 TRBV7-2 CASSSSDQETQYF TGTGCCAGCAGCTCAAGTGACCAAGAGACCCAGTACTTC
- - TRBJ1-2 TRBV7-2 CASSLDTYGYTF TGTGCCAGCAGCTTAGATACCTATGGCTACACCTTC
- - TRBJ2-5 TRBV29-1 CGVVWSRETQYF TGCGGCGTAGTTTGGTCACGAGAGACCCAGTACTTC
many - TRBJ1-4 TRBV12-3/TRBV12-4 CAARRGNNEKLFF TGTGCCGCGCGGAGGGGGAATAATGAAAAACTGTTTTTT
few - TRBJ2-2 TRBV15 CATSRVRDGELFF TGTGCCACCAGCAGAGTTCGGGACGGGGAGCTGTTTTTT
many - TRBJ1-2 TRBV11-2 CASSPWALYGYTF TGTGCCAGCAGCCCTTGGGCCCTATATGGCTACACCTTC
many - TRBJ2-1 TRBV7-9 CASSLIGESSYNEQFF TGTGCCAGCAGCTTAATCGGGGAGAGCTCCTACAATGAGCAGTTCTTC
- TRBD1 TRBJ2-2 TRBV24-1 CATSDLRGGDVTGELFF TGTGCCACCAGTGATTTGCGAGGGGGCGATGTCACCGGGGAGCTGTTTTTT
- TRBD1 TRBJ1-2 TRBV9 CASSVRMTGIYGYTF TGTGCCAGCAGCGTACGGATGACAGGGATCTATGGCTACACCTTC
- - TRBJ2-1 TRBV25-1 CASSQGPAEIYNEQFF TGTGCCAGCAGCCAAGGGCCGGCGGAGATATACAATGAGCAGTTCTTC
many - TRBJ1-2 TRBV15 CATSPRRRDYGYTF TGTGCCACCAGCCCCCGACGTCGGGACTATGGCTACACCTTC
- TRBD1 TRBJ2-7 TRBV9 CASSVTGGWYEQYF TGTGCCAGCAGCGTCACAGGGGGTTGGTACGAGCAGTACTTC
- - TRBJ1-2 TRBV7-2 CASRPPDSYGYTF TGTGCCAGCAGACCTCCCGACAGCTATGGCTACACCTTC
many - TRBJ2-1 TRBV11-2 CASSFEGPSYNEQFF TGTGCCAGCAGCTTTGAGGGGCCCTCCTACAATGAGCAGTTCTTC
few - TRBJ1-5 TRBV15 CATSRGVGQPQHF TGTGCCACCAGCAGAGGGGTCGGGCAGCCCCAGCATTTT
- - TRBJ1-2 TRBV29-1 CSVEERTRGYTF TGCAGCGTTGAAGAACGGACAAGGGGCTACACCTTC
few TRBD1 TRBJ1-1 TRBV10-3 CAISAGGADTEAFF TGTGCCATCAGTGCAGGGGGCGCGGACACTGAAGCTTTCTTT
- TRBD1 TRBJ2-7 TRBV7-8 CASSDLLGQGAIYEQYF TGTGCCAGCAGTGACCTCCTTGGACAGGGGGCTATCTACGAGCAGTACTTC
many - TRBJ1-2 TRBV7-8 CASSLGPGLEYGYTF TGTGCCAGCAGCTTAGGCCCGGGGTTGGAGTATGGCTACACCTTC
- - TRBJ2-7 TRBV11-2 CASSLGGPLIYEQYF TGTGCCAGCAGCTTAGGAGGGCCCCTTATCTACGAGCAGTACTTC
many - TRBJ1-5 TRBV7-2 CASSLASGSHNQPQHF TGTGCCAGCAGCTTAGCCTCGGGCAGCCACAATCAGCCCCAGCATTTT
- - TRBJ1-5 TRBV12-3/TRBV12-4 CASSYLGLVHF TGTGCCAGCAGTTACTTGGGACTTGTGCATTTT
- - TRBJ1-3 TRBV14 CASSQDRLTIYF TGTGCCAGCAGCCAAGATCGGCTCACCATATATTTT
few - TRBJ2-1 TRBV20-1 CSARDPLDPDNEQFF TGCAGTGCTAGAGATCCCCTAGACCCAGACAATGAGCAGTTCTTC
- TRBD2 TRBJ2-2 TRBV11-1 CASSRVAGEVPGELFF TGTGCCAGCAGTCGGGTAGCGGGAGAAGTTCCCGGGGAGCTGTTTTTT
many - TRBJ2-5 TRBV28 CASSPSLGRGETQYF TGTGCCAGCAGTCCGTCCCTGGGGCGGGGAGAGACCCAGTACTTC
once TRBD1 TRBJ1-5 TRBV10-3 CAISETGVVNQPQHF TGTGCCATCAGTGAGACAGGGGTCGTCAATCAGCCCCAGCATTTT
many TRBD1 TRBJ1-3 TRBV5-1 CASSQGRSTGAGNTIYF TGCGCCAGCAGCCAGGGACGTAGTACAGGGGCTGGAAACACCATATATTTT